The next 10 T cell receptor beta chains were all read from a single sample in a study of cytomegalovirus exposure and HLA in healthy donors. PCR employed 60 Vbeta and 13 Jbeta primers. Using immunoSEQ multiplex PCR, the repertoire was profiled, and TCRdb retains in-frame clones only, with some absent. The sample has 130,000 or so clones, 75% to 85% seen once. The source material was PBMCs. Receptor source: a woman aged 35 to 49 in good health and CMV-seronegative.

The J gene is TRBJ2-5, the V gene TRBV27; TRBD1 aligns across 7 bases. Germline loops: CDR1 MNHEY, CDR2 SMNVEV (reference sequence). The length of the CDR3 is 14 residues. Trimming took 3 bases from V and 3 from J; bases not matched to a gene: 4. The CDR3 loop reads CASSLRDRKETQYF. Here the CDR3 DNA reads TGTGCCAGCAGTTTGAGGGACAGAAAAGAGACCCAGTACTTC.

This clone has a single count. The chain recombines TRBV6-1 with TRBJ2-3, with TRBD2 matching over 9 bases. V gave up 0 bases and J gave up 0 bases; unmatched junction bases: 4. The CDR3 length is 17 residues. CDR1 and CDR2 (germline): MNHNS, SASEGT. CDR3 loop: CASSEALAGASTDTQYF. DNA of the CDR3: TGTGCCAGCAGTGAAGCTTTAGCGGGGGCAAGCACAGATACGCAGTATTTT.

The chain employs TRBV5-1 and TRBJ2-3, with 7 bases lining up with TRBD2. V lost 4 bases, J lost 6 bases, and 5 bases stayed unmatched. CDR3 length: 13 amino acids. Germline CDR1 SGHRS, CDR2 YFSETQ. The CDR3 bases are TGCGCCAGCAGCCCGGGGGGAAGGGATACGCAGTATTTT. Protein: CASSPGGRDTQYF.

The chain couples TRBV4-3 to TRBJ2-3, with TRBD2 matching 8 bases. This CDR3 spans 15 amino acids. CDR1 and CDR2 from the germline V gene are LGHNA and YSLEER. The J segment lost 3 bases and the V segment lost 3 bases, leaving 5 bases of the junction unmatched. CDR3: CASSQGSGGTDTQYF. CDR3 bases: TGCGCCAGCAGCCAGGGGAGCGGGGGAACAGATACGCAGTATTTT.

The rearrangement links TRBV12-5 to TRBJ2-2, with TRBD2 matching 8 bases. Germline assignment: CDR1 LGHNT and CDR2 FRNRAP. This CDR3 is built from 23 residues. V lost 4 bases, J lost 4 bases, and 29 bases stayed unmatched. This chain's CDR3 is CASGSLYYREDTLAGRSTGELFF. CDR3 nucleotides: TGTGCTAGTGGTTCTCTCTACTATCGGGAGGACACTTTAGCGGGGCGTTCCACCGGGGAGCTGTTTTTT.

Only a few counts were recorded for this clone. This chain joins TRBV4-3 and TRBJ2-1; 12 bases agree with TRBD1. The length of the CDR3 is 16 residues. Germline loops: CDR1 LGHNA, CDR2 YSLEER. Trimming at V came to 0 bases and at J to 14 bases, leaving 11 bases not matched to a gene. CDR3 loop: CASSQEGQGASRVEFF. In DNA, the CDR3 is TGCGCCAGCAGCCAAGAGGGACAGGGGGCCTCTCGTGTCGAGTTCTTC.

The chain is built from TRBV7-9 and TRBJ2-5, with TRBD2 identical over 7 bases. CDR3 length equals 14 residues. Germline CDR1 reads SEHNR; CDR2 reads FQNEAQ (reference sequence). The J segment lost 6 bases and the V segment lost 4 bases, leaving 8 bases of the junction unmatched. In nucleotides, the CDR3 is TGTGCCAGCAGCTCATCTAGCGGTCCTAAGACCCAGTACTTC. Its translation is CASSSSSGPKTQYF.

The gene calls are TRBV19 and TRBJ1-2; tentative D call: TRBD1 (6 bases). The CDR3 runs to 12 residues. Trimming took 9 bases from V and 5 from J, leaving 13 bases between them. CDR1 is LNHDA and CDR2 is SQIVND in the germline V gene (reference sequence). CDR3 in DNA: TGTGCCAGCAAAAAGCAGGGGTATGGCTACACCTTC. Amino acids: CASKKQGYGYTF. Complete variable domain (other parts from reference TRBV19 and TRBJ1-2): DGGITQSPKYLFRKEGQNVTLSCEQNLNHDAMYWYRQDPGQGLRLIYYSQIVNDFQKGDIAEGYSVSREKKESFPLTVTSAQKNPTAFYLCASKKQGYGYTFGSGTRLTVV.

V usage is TRBV5-1 and J usage is TRBJ2-5, with TRBD2 matching 10 bases. V trimming: 4 bases; J trimming: 0 bases; junction bases outside the gene matches: 3. The CDR3 is made up of 15 amino acids. Germline V lookup: CDR1 SGHRS, CDR2 YFSETQ. CDR3 protein: CASSTTSGYQETQYF. The CDR3 DNA reads TGCGCCAGCAGCACGACTAGCGGGTACCAAGAGACCCAGTACTTC.

Concerning this clone itself: Within the sample, other DNA sequences also encode this same CDR3. The chain joins TRBV5-1 to TRBJ2-1; no reliable D call. Trimming shortened V by 0 bases and J by 3 bases, and 10 bases separated the two germline ends. Germline CDR1 reads SGHRS; CDR2 reads YFSETQ. The CDR3 runs to 15 residues. The CDR3 loop is CASSLVSSIYNEQFF. CDR3 nucleotides: TGCGCCAGCAGCTTGGTATCGAGCATCTACAATGAGCAGTTCTTC.